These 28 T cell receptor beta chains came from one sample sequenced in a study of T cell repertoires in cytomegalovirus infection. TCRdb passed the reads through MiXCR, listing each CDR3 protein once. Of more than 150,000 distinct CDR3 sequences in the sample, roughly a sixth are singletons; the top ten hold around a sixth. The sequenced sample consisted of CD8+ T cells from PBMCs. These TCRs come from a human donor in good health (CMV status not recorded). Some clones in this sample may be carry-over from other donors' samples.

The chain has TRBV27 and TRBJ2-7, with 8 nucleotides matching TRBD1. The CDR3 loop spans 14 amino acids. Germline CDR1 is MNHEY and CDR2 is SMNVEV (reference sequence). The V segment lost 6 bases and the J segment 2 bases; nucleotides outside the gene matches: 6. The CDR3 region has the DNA TGTGCCAGCAGGAGACAGGGGCCTACCTACGAGCAGTACTTC. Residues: CASRRQGPTYEQYF.

This CDR3 is CASALEKNTGELFF. The CDR3 bases are TGCGCCAGCGCCCTCGAGAAGAACACCGGGGAGCTGTTTTTT. This chain links TRBV5-1 with TRBJ2-2; D call uncertain. The CDR3 contains 14 residues. Trimming shortened V by 7 bases and J by 1 base, and 11 bases separated the two germline ends. The germline V gene encodes CDR1 SGHRS and CDR2 YFSETQ.

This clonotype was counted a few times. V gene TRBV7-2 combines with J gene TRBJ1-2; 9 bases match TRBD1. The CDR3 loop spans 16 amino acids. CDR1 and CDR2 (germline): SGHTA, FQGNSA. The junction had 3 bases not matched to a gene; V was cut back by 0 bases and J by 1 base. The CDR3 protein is CASSLAWTGVNYGYTF. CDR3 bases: TGTGCCAGCAGCTTAGCGTGGACAGGGGTTAACTATGGCTACACCTTC.

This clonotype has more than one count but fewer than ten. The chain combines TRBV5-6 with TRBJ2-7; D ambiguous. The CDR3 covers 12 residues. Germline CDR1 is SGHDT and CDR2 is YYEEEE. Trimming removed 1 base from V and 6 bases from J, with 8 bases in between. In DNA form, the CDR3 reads TGTGCCAGCAGCTTGTTGCTTTCCGAGCAGTACTTC. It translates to CASSLLLSEQYF.

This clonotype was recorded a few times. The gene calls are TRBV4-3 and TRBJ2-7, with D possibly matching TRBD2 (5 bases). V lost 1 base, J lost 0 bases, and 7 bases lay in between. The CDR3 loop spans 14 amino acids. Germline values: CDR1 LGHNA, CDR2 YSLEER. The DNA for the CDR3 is TGCGCCAGCAGCCAAGGGAGGAGCTCCTACGAGCAGTACTTC. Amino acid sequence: CASSQGRSSYEQYF.

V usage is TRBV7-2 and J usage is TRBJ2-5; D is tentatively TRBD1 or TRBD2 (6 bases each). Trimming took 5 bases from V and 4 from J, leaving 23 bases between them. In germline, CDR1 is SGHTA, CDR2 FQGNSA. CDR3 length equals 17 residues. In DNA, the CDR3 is TGTGCCAGCAGCCCGACCTGGGGGGCGGCACGGGGAGAGACCCAGTACTTC. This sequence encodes CASSPTWGAARGETQYF.

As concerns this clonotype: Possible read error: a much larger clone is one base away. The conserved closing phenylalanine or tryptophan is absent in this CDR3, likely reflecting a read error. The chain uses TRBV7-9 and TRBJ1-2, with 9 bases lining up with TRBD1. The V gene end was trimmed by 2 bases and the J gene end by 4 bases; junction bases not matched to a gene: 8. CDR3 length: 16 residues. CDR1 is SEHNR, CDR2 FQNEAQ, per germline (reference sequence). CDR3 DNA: TGTGCCAGCAGCTTAAGTTTGACAGGGGGAGGCTATGGCTACACCTTA. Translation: CASSLSLTGGGYGYTL.

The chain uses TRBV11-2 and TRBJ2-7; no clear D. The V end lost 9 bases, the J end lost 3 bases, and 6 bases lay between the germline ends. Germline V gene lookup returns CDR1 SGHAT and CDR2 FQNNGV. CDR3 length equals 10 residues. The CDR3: CARFRYEQYF. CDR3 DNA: TGTGCCAGATTTCGCTACGAGCAGTACTTC.

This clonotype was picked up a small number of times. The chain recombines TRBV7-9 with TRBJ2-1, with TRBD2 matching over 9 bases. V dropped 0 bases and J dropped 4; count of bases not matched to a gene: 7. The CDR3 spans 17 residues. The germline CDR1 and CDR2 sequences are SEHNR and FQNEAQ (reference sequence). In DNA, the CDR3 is TGTGCCAGCAGCTTAGCGCGTAATCTAGCGGGATACAATGAGCAGTTCTTC. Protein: CASSLARNLAGYNEQFF.

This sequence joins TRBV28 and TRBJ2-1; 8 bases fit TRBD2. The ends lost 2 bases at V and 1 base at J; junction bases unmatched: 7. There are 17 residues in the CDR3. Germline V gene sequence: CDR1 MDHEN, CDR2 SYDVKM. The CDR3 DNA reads TGTGCCAGCAGTTTAGAGGCGGGAGGTATTTCCTACAATGAGCAGTTCTTC. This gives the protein CASSLEAGGISYNEQFF. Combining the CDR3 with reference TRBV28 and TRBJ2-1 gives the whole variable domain DVKVTQSSRYLVKRTGEKVFLECVQDMDHENMFWYRQDPGLGLRLIYFSYDVKMKEKGDIPEGYSVSREKKERFSLILESASTNQTSMYLCASSLEAGGISYNEQFFGPGTRLTVL.

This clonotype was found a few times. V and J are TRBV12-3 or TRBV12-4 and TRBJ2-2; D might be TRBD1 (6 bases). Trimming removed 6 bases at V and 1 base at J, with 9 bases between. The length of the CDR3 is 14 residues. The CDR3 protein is CASRIQGNTGELFF. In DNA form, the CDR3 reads TGTGCCAGCAGGATACAGGGGAACACCGGGGAGCTGTTTTTT.

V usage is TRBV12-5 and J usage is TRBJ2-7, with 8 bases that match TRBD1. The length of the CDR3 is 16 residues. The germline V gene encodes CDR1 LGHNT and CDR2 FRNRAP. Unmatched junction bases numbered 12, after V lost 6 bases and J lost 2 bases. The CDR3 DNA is TGTGCTAGTGGACCCCCGGACAGGGCCTCCCCCTACGAGCAGTACTTC. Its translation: CASGPPDRASPYEQYF.

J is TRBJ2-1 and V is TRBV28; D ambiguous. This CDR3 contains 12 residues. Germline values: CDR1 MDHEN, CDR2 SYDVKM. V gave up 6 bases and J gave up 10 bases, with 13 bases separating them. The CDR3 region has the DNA TGTGCCAGCAGCATAGACAACCCGGAGCAGTTCTTC. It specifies CASSIDNPEQFF.

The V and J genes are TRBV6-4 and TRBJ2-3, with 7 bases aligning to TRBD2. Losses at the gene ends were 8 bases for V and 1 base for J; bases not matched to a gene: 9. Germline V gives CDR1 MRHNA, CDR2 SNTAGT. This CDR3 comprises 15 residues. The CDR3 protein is CASAASGTGTDTQYF. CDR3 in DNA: TGTGCCAGCGCGGCTAGCGGAACTGGCACAGATACGCAGTATTTT.

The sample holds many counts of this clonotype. The chain's CDR3 is CASSPYGGAGTGELFF. In DNA, the CDR3 is TGTGCCAGCAGCCCGTATGGGGGGGCGGGCACCGGGGAGCTGTTTTTT. This chain connects TRBV11-2 to TRBJ2-2, with D perhaps TRBD2 (7 bases). V lost 5 bases and J lost 4, with 17 bases in between. There are 16 residues in the CDR3. CDR1 and CDR2 (germline): SGHAT, FQNNGV.

The CDR3 spells CASPREGYGYTF. DNA of the CDR3: TGTGCCAGCCCCCGGGAGGGCTATGGCTACACCTTC. V usage is TRBV7-2 and J usage is TRBJ1-2; D remains unclear. V lost 8 bases, J lost 4 bases, and 11 bases lay in between. This CDR3 is 12 amino acids long. The germline V gene encodes CDR1 SGHTA and CDR2 FQGNSA.

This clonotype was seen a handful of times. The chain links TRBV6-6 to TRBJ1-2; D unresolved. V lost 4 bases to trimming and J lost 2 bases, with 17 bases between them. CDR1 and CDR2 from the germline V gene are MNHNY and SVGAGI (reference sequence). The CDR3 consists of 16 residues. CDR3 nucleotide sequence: TGTGCCAGCAGTTCACGAACCGAGGGTATGAACTATGGCTACACCTTC. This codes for CASSSRTEGMNYGYTF.

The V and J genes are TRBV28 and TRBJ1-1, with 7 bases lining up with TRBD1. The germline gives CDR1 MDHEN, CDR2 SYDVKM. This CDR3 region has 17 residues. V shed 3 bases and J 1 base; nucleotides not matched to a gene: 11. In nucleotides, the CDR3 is TGTGCCAGCAGTTTCAGGCAGGGGGGACAGCCGAACACTGAAGCTTTCTTT. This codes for CASSFRQGGQPNTEAFF.

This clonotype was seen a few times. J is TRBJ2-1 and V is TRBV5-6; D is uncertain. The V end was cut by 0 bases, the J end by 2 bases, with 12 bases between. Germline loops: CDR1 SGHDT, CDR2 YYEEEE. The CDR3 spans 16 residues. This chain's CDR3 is CASSLATSPPYNEQFF. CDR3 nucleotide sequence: TGTGCCAGCAGCTTGGCCACATCACCCCCCTACAATGAGCAGTTCTTC.

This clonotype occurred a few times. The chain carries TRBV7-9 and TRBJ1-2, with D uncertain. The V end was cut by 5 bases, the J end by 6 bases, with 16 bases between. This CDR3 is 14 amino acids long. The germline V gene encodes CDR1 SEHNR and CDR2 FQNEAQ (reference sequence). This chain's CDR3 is CASSLPDRENGYTF. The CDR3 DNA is TGTGCCAGCAGCCTCCCTGACCGGGAGAATGGCTACACCTTC.

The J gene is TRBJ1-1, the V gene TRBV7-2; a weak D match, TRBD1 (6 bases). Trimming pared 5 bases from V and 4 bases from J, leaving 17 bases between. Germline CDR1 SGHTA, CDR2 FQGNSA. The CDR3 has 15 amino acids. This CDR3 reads CASSQGRPGPTEAFF. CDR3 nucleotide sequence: TGTGCCAGCAGCCAGGGGCGACCCGGGCCCACTGAAGCTTTCTTT.

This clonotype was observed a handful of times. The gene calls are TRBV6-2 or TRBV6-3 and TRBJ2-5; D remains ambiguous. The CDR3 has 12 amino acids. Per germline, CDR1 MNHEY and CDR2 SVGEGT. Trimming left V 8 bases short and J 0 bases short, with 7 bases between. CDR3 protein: CASLDDQETQYF. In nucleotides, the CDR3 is TGTGCCAGCCTCGATGACCAAGAGACCCAGTACTTC.

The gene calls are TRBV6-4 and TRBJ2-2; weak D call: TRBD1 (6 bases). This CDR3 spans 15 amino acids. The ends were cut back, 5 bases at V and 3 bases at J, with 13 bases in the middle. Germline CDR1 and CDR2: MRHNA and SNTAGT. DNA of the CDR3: TGTGCCAGCAGTACCGGGACACAGTACACCGGGGAGCTGTTTTTT. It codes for CASSTGTQYTGELFF.

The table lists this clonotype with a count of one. The CDR3 loop is CATSRGRLGTSRYNEQFF. The DNA of the CDR3 is TGTGCCACCAGCAGAGGAAGATTAGGGACTAGCCGTTACAATGAGCAGTTCTTC. The genes are TRBV15 and TRBJ2-1; 9 positions match TRBD2. With 1 base clipped from V and 4 bases from J, the junction kept 11 bases outside the gene matches. The CDR3 runs 18 residues. CDR1 is LNHNV, CDR2 YYDKDF, per germline (reference sequence).

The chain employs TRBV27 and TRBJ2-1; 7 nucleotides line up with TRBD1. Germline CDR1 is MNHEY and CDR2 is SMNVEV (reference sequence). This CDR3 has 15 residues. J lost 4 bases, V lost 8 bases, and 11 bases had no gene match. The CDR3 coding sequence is TGTGCCAGCGCTGAAAGGGGGCGATTTTACAATGAGCAGTTCTTC. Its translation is CASAERGRFYNEQFF.

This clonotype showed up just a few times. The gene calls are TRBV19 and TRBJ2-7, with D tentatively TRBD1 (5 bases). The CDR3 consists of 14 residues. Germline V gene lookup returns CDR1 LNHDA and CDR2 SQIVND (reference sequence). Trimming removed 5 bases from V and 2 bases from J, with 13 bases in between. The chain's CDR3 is CASSARQLPYEQYF. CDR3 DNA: TGTGCCAGTAGTGCCCGACAGCTTCCCTACGAGCAGTACTTC.

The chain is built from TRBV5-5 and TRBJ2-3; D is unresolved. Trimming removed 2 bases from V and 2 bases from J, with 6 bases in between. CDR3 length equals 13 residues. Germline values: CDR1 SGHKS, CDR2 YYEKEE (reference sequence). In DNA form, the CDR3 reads TGTGCCAGCAGCTTCTGGGACACAGATACGCAGTATTTT. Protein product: CASSFWDTDTQYF.

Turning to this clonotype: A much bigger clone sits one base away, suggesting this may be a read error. The CDR3 DNA is TGTGCCAGCACCAATACCCTGGGGGACAGGTACGAGCAGTACTTC. Protein: CASTNTLGDRYEQYF. J is TRBJ2-7 and V is TRBV11-3, with TRBD1 matching 8 bases. Trimming took 7 bases from V and 4 from J; bases not matched to a gene: 12. Germline values: CDR1 SGHNT, CDR2 YENEEA. The CDR3 sequence is 15 residues long.